These T cell receptor beta chains were read from a single sample in a study of OX40 agonist ivuxolimab in advanced cancers. Libraries were prepared by immunoSEQ multiplex PCR; TCRdb keeps only in-frame clonotypes and omits some of them. The repertoire consists of 55,000 to 75,000 clones, with around 85% occurring once and the leading ten covering roughly 0.99%. The specimen was CD4+ or CD8+ T cells sorted from blood, collected in a trial of the OX40 agonist ivuxolimab. These receptors came from an adult with an advanced solid tumor such as melanoma, head and neck, liver or kidney cancer. Each CDR3 is given with its conserved first and last residue. Each record gives: D gene, V gene, clone size, CDR3 length, J gene, CDR3 DNA, CDR3 protein. The D gene is left open where the match is weak. Clone size appears in some rows only: once, few, many, or a class for an expanded clone.

D gene: TRBD2; V gene: TRBV4-1; clone size: -; CDR3 length: 18; J gene: TRBJ2-7; CDR3 DNA: TGCGCCAGCAGCCAAGATGGGGTAGCGGGGGGGTCGTTAAACGAGCAGTACTTC; CDR3 protein: CASSQDGVAGGSLNEQYF
D gene: -; V gene: TRBV30; clone size: -; CDR3 length: 16; J gene: TRBJ2-7; CDR3 DNA: TGTGCCTGGAGTGTAAGGGGGGGTCTCAGCTCCTACGAGCAGTACTTC; CDR3 protein: CAWSVRGGLSSYEQYF
D gene: TRBD1; V gene: TRBV19; clone size: -; CDR3 length: 16; J gene: TRBJ1-5; CDR3 DNA: TGTGCCAGTAAAAAGGTAGGGACAGAGTACAATCAGCCCCAGCATTTT; CDR3 protein: CASKKVGTEYNQPQHF
D gene: TRBD2; V gene: TRBV7-6; clone size: -; CDR3 length: 15; J gene: TRBJ2-1; CDR3 DNA: TGTGCCAGCAGCTCCCGGGGGGGCATGTACAATGAGCAGTTCTTC; CDR3 protein: CASSSRGGMYNEQFF
D gene: TRBD2; V gene: TRBV5-1; clone size: -; CDR3 length: 17; J gene: TRBJ2-2; CDR3 DNA: TGCGCCAGCAGCCCCAGACTAGCGGGGGGGCCCACCGGGGAGCTGTTTTTT; CDR3 protein: CASSPRLAGGPTGELFF
D gene: TRBD1; V gene: TRBV9; clone size: once; CDR3 length: 14; J gene: TRBJ2-5; CDR3 DNA: TGTGCCAGCAGCGTCGGGACAGCCCAAGAGACCCAGTACTTC; CDR3 protein: CASSVGTAQETQYF
D gene: -; V gene: TRBV19; clone size: -; CDR3 length: 13; J gene: TRBJ1-5; CDR3 DNA: TGTGCCACCCACCAACAGTACAATCAGCCCCAGCATTTT; CDR3 protein: CATHQQYNQPQHF
D gene: -; V gene: TRBV10-3; clone size: -; CDR3 length: 14; J gene: TRBJ2-2; CDR3 DNA: TGTGCCATCAGTGGCGGGGAAAACACCGGGGAGCTGTTTTTT; CDR3 protein: CAISGGENTGELFF
D gene: TRBD2; V gene: TRBV9; clone size: once; CDR3 length: 20; J gene: TRBJ2-3; CDR3 DNA: TGTGCCAGCAGGCCAGGTGGGCTAGCGGGGGGGCATTTGAGGACAGATACGCAGTATTTT; CDR3 protein: CASRPGGLAGGHLRTDTQYF
D gene: TRBD1; V gene: TRBV2; clone size: -; CDR3 length: 16; J gene: TRBJ1-4; CDR3 DNA: TGTGCCAGCAGTGCGCGGGCGACAGGGGGTTTCGAAAAACTGTTTTTT; CDR3 protein: CASSARATGGFEKLFF
D gene: TRBD1; V gene: TRBV10-3; clone size: once; CDR3 length: 13; J gene: TRBJ1-2; CDR3 DNA: TGTGCCATCAGTGAGTCAGGACAGGATGGCTACACCTTC; CDR3 protein: CAISESGQDGYTF
D gene: -; V gene: TRBV5-6; clone size: once; CDR3 length: 15; J gene: TRBJ1-2; CDR3 DNA: TGTGCCAGCAGCTTGGACGGCAGGGCGAACTATGGCTACACCTTC; CDR3 protein: CASSLDGRANYGYTF
D gene: TRBD1; V gene: TRBV9; clone size: -; CDR3 length: 16; J gene: TRBJ1-3; CDR3 DNA: TGTGCCAGCAGCGCAGATAACAGGGGGACCGGAAACACCATATATTTT; CDR3 protein: CASSADNRGTGNTIYF
D gene: TRBD2; V gene: TRBV30; clone size: -; CDR3 length: 15; J gene: TRBJ2-2; CDR3 DNA: TGTGCCTGGAGTTCGGGACTAGCGGACACCGGGGAGCTGTTTTTT; CDR3 protein: CAWSSGLADTGELFF
D gene: -; V gene: TRBV5-4; clone size: once; CDR3 length: 15; J gene: TRBJ2-7; CDR3 DNA: TGTGCCAGCAGCTTTCGGGGCCTGAGCTCCTACGAGCAGTACTTC; CDR3 protein: CASSFRGLSSYEQYF
D gene: -; V gene: TRBV5-1; clone size: -; CDR3 length: 14; J gene: TRBJ2-7; CDR3 DNA: TGCGCCAGCAGCTCTCGGGCCTCACTGAACGAGCAGTACTTC; CDR3 protein: CASSSRASLNEQYF
D gene: -; V gene: TRBV25-1; clone size: many; CDR3 length: 15; J gene: TRBJ2-5; CDR3 DNA: TGTGCCAGCAGTGACCTCCGGGACTCGGGGGAGACCCAGTACTTC; CDR3 protein: CASSDLRDSGETQYF
D gene: -; V gene: TRBV19; clone size: -; CDR3 length: 13; J gene: TRBJ2-7; CDR3 DNA: TGTGCCAGTAGTATAGCCGGGCTCCCCACGAAGGACTTC; CDR3 protein: CASSIAGLPTKDF
D gene: TRBD1; V gene: TRBV30; clone size: -; CDR3 length: 16; J gene: TRBJ1-2; CDR3 DNA: TGTGCCTGGAGTGTATCAGGGTCGACAGGGGGGCGGCGCTACACCTTC; CDR3 protein: CAWSVSGSTGGRRYTF